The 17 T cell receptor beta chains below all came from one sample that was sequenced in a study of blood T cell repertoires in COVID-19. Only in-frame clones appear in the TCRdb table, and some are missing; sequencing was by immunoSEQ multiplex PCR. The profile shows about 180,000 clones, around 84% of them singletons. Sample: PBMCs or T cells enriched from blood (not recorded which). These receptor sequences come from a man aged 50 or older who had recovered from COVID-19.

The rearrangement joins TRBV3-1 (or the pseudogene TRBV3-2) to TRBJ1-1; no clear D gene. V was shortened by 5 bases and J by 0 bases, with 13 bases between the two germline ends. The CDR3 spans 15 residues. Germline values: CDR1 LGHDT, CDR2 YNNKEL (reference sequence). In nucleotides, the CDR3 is TGTGCCAGCAGCATGCGACAATATATGAACACTGAAGCTTTCTTT. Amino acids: CASSMRQYMNTEAFF.

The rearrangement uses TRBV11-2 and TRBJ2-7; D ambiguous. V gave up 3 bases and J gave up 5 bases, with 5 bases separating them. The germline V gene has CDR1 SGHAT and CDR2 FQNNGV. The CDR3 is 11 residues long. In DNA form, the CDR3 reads TGTGCCAGCAGCTTTAGAAACGAGCAGTACTTC. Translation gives CASSFRNEQYF.

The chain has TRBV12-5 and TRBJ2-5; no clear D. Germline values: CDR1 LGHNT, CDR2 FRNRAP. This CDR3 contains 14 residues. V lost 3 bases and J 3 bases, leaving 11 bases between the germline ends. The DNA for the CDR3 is TGTGCTAGTGGTTTAGGAAACAGTAAAGAGACCCAGTACTTC. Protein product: CASGLGNSKETQYF. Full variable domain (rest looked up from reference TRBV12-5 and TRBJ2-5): DARVTQTPRHKVTEMGQEVTMRCQPILGHNTVFWYRQTMMQGLELLAYFRNRAPLDDSGMPKDRFSAEMPDATLATLKIQPSEPRDSAVYFCASGLGNSKETQYFGPGTRLLVL.

The CDR3: CASSYSSGGAFTYEQYF. In DNA, the CDR3 is TGTGCCAGCAGTTACTCTTCGGGGGGGGCTTTCACTTACGAGCAGTACTTC. The chain employs TRBV6-2 or TRBV6-3 and TRBJ2-7; 8 bases align to TRBD2. Germline lookup yields CDR1 MNHEY and CDR2 SVGEGT. V lost 0 bases and J lost 4; bases outside the gene matches: 11. The CDR3 covers 17 residues.

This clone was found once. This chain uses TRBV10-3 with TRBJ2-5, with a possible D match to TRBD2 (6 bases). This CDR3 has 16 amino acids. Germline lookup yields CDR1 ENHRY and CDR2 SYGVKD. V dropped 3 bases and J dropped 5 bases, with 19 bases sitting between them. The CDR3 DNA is TGTGCCATCAGTGAAAGTCTCGGAGGAGGGCAGGAGACCCAGTACTTC. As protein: CAISESLGGGQETQYF.

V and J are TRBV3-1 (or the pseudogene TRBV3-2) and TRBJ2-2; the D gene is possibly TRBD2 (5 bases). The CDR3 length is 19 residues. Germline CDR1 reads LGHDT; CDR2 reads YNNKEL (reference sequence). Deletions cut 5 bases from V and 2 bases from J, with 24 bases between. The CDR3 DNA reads TGTGCCAGCAGCACCCGACCCGGGATTGCCTTGGAAAACACCGGGGAGCTGTTTTTT. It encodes CASSTRPGIALENTGELFF.

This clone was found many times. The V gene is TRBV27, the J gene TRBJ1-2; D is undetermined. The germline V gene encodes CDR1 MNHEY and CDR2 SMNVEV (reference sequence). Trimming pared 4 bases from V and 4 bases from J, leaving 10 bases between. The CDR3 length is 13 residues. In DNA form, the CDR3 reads TGTGCCAGCAGTTCAACTTCGCTCTATGGCTACACCTTC. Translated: CASSSTSLYGYTF.

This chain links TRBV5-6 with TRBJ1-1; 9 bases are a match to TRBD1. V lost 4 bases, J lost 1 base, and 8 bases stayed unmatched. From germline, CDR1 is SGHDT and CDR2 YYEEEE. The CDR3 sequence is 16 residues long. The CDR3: CASSPDRGQGNTEAFF. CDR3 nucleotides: TGTGCCAGCAGCCCCGACAGGGGACAGGGGAACACTGAAGCTTTCTTT.

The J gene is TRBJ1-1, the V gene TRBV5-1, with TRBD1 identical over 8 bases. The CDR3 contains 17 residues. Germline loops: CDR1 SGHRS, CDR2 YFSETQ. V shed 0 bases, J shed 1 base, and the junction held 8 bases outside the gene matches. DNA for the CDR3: TGCGCCAGCAGCTTGGTGGTGACAGGGGTGAAGAACACTGAAGCTTTCTTT. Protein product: CASSLVVTGVKNTEAFF.

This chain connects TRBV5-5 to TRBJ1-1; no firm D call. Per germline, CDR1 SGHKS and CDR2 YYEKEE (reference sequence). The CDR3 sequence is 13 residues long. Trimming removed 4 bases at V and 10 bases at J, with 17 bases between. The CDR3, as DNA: TGTGCCAGCAGCCGAGAACCCGGGGTAGGAGCTTTCTTT. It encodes CASSREPGVGAFF.

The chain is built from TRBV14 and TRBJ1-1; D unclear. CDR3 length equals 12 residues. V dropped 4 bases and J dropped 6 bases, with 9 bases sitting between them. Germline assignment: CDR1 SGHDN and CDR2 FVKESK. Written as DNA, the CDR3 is TGTGCCAGCAGCCCCCTAGACCCTGAAGCTTTCTTT. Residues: CASSPLDPEAFF.

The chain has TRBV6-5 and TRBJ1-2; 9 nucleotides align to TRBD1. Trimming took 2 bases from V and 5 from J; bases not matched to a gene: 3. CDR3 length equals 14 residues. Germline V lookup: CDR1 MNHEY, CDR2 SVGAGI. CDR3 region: CASSYTGGVYGYTF. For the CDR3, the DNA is TGTGCCAGCAGTTACACAGGGGGCGTTTATGGCTACACCTTC.

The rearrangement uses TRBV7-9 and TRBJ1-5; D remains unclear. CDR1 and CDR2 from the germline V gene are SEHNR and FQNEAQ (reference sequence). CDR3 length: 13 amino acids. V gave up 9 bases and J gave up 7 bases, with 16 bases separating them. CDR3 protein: CASSGRRGQPQHF. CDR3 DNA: TGTGCCAGTTCGGGGAGGAGAGGACAGCCCCAGCATTTT.

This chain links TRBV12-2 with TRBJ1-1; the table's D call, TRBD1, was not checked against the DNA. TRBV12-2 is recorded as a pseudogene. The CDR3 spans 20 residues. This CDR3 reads CASRPLGTVLRRHMNTEAFF. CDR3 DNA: TGTGCAAGTCGCCCCCTCGGGACAGTCCTAAGAAGACACATGAACACTGAAGCTTTCTTT.

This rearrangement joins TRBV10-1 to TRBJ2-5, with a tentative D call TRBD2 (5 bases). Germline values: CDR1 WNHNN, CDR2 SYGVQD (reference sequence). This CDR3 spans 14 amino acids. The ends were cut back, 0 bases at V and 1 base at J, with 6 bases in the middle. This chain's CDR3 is CASSESSGQETQYF. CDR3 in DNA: TGCGCCAGCAGTGAGTCGAGCGGCCAAGAGACCCAGTACTTC.

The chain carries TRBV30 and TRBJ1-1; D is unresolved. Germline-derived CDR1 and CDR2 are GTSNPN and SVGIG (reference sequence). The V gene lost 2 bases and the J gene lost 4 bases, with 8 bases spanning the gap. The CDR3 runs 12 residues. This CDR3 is CAWSTGITEAFF. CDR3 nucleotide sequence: TGTGCCTGGAGTACGGGGATCACTGAAGCTTTCTTT.

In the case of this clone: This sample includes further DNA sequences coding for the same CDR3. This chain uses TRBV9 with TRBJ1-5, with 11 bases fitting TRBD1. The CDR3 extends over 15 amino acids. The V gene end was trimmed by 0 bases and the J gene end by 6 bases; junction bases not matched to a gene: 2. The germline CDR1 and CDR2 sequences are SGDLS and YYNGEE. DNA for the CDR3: TGTGCCAGCAGCGTAGGGACAGGGGGCGGTCAGCCCCAGCATTTT. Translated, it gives CASSVGTGGGQPQHF.